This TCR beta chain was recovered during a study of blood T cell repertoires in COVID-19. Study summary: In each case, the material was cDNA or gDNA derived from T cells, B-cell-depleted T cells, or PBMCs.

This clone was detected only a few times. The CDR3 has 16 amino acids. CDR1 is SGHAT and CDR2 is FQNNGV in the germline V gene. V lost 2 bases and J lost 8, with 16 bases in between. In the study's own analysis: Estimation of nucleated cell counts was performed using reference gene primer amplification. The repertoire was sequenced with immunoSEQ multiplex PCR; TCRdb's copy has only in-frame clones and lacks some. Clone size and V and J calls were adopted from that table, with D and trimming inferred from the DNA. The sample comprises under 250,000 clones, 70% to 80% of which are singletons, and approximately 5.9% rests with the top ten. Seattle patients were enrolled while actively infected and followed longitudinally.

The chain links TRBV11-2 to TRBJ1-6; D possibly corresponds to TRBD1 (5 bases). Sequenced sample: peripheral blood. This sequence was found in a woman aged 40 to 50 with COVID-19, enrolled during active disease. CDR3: CASSLIQGDRYSPLHF. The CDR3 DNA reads TGTGCCAGCAGCTTAATTCAGGGTGATAGGTATTCACCCCTCCACTTT.